Following are 30 T cell receptor beta chains from one sample sequenced in a study of T cell repertoires in cytomegalovirus infection. TCRdb processed the reads anew with MiXCR; each CDR3 protein has one entry. The data show 300,000 to 400,000 distinct CDR3 sequences, with 9.5% seen just once and about 4.5% held by the top ten. The sample taken for sequencing was PBMCs. These receptors were collected from a human donor in good health (CMV status not recorded). Some clones in this sample may be carry-over from other donors' samples.

The CDR3 DNA is TGTGCCAGCAGCTTAAGGTATCCCCGACTAGACGAGCAGTACTTC. Amino acid sequence: CASSLRYPRLDEQYF. This chain uses TRBV7-9 with TRBJ2-7, with TRBD2 as a possible D gene (6 bases). The CDR3 has 15 amino acids. Germline CDR1 SEHNR, CDR2 FQNEAQ (reference sequence). The germline V and J ends were trimmed by 2 bases and 5 bases, with 16 bases remaining between them.

This clonotype was picked up a small number of times. This chain connects TRBV4-1 to TRBJ1-4; D gene uncertain. Per the germline V gene, CDR1 is MGHRA and CDR2 is YSYEKL. Trimming removed 2 bases from V and 8 bases from J, with 9 bases in between. This CDR3 comprises 13 residues. DNA of the CDR3: TGCGCCAGCAGCCAACTCCCGGGGGAAAAACTGTTTTTT. It encodes CASSQLPGEKLFF.

This clonotype was seen many times. The chain is built from TRBV7-2 and TRBJ2-5, with a tentative D call TRBD1 (5 bases). The germline V and J ends were trimmed by 2 bases and 5 bases, with 15 bases remaining between them. Germline V CDR1 and CDR2: SGHTA, FQGNSA. This CDR3 is built from 15 residues. Here the CDR3 reads CASSLRGRGRETQYF. CDR3 nucleotide sequence: TGTGCCAGCAGCTTAAGGGGAAGGGGTAGGGAGACCCAGTACTTC.

The V gene is TRBV7-2, the J gene TRBJ2-1; unclear D gene. The CDR3 loop spans 10 amino acids. V was cut by 8 bases and J by 5 bases, with 4 bases left in between. Germline V gives CDR1 SGHTA, CDR2 FQGNSA. The CDR3 region is CASGNNEQFF. The CDR3, as DNA: TGTGCCAGCGGAAACAATGAGCAGTTCTTC.

This clonotype was recorded many times. The chain employs TRBV4-1 and TRBJ2-7, with D perhaps being TRBD1 or TRBD2 (6 bases each). The CDR3 contains 15 residues. V lost 4 bases and J lost 1, with 14 bases in between. CDR1 and CDR2 (germline): MGHRA, YSYEKL. Here the CDR3 DNA reads TGCGCCAGCAGCCCAGGGGCGGGGAGATCCTACGAGCAGTACTTC. This codes for CASSPGAGRSYEQYF.

Only a few counts were recorded for this clonotype. J is TRBJ1-1 and V is TRBV25-1; D unclear. V was trimmed by 8 bases and J by 5 bases, leaving 15 bases between them. Germline values: CDR1 MGHDK, CDR2 SYGVNS. The CDR3 runs 13 residues. The CDR3 nucleotides are TGTGCCAGCGGGCTGGGTCCGGGGACTGAAGCTTTCTTT. Its protein product is CASGLGPGTEAFF. Based on the CDR3 plus reference TRBV25-1 and TRBJ1-1, the full variable domain is EADIYQTPRYLVIGTGKKITLECSQTMGHDKMYWYQQDPGMELHLIHYSYGVNSTEKGDLSSESTVSRIRTEHFPLTLESARPSHTSQYLCASGLGPGTEAFFGQGTRLTVV.

This clonotype was found many times. The DNA for the CDR3 is TGTGCTAGTGGCCCCGGGACAGTACCAGAGACCCAGTACTTC. This encodes CASGPGTVPETQYF. This chain connects TRBV12-5 to TRBJ2-5, with 7 bases matching TRBD1. From germline, CDR1 is LGHNT and CDR2 FRNRAP. The length of the CDR3 is 14 residues. The junction had 8 bases not matched to a gene; V was cut back by 6 bases and J by 4 bases.

V gene TRBV14 combines with J gene TRBJ1-2; D is uncertain. V shed 0 bases and J shed 8 bases, with 10 bases lying between them. CDR1 and CDR2 (germline): SGHDN, FVKESK. The CDR3 totals 13 residues. The CDR3 DNA follows: TGTGCCAGCAGCCAAGATATGCGGAAGGGCTACACCTTC. It yields the protein CASSQDMRKGYTF.

This clonotype was found a few times. V gene TRBV6-5 combines with J gene TRBJ1-4; D remains ambiguous. The CDR3 has 15 residues. V lost 2 bases, J lost 7 bases, and 14 bases lay in between. Germline-derived CDR1 and CDR2 are MNHEY and SVGAGI. The CDR3 loop is CASSYTGSPFEKLFF. CDR3 coding DNA: TGTGCCAGCAGTTACACGGGGTCCCCATTTGAAAAACTGTTTTTT.

There are many counts of this clonotype. The rearrangement links TRBV11-3 to TRBJ2-7, with D hard to call. The CDR3 sequence is 14 residues long. The V end lost 1 base, the J end lost 0 bases, and 7 bases lay between the germline ends. The V gene's germline CDR1 is SGHNT and CDR2 YENEEA. The CDR3 bases are TGTGCCAGCAGCTTAGGCGTAGGCTCCTACGAGCAGTACTTC. Its protein product is CASSLGVGSYEQYF.

The chain links TRBV7-2 to TRBJ1-1; D call uncertain. Trimming removed 5 bases at V and 6 bases at J, with 10 bases between. CDR3 length: 12 amino acids. The germline gives CDR1 SGHTA, CDR2 FQGNSA. The CDR3 sequence is CTSSLRGSEAFF. As DNA, the CDR3 is TGTACCAGCAGCCTCCGAGGGTCTGAAGCTTTCTTT.

This clonotype was observed a handful of times. V and J are TRBV19 and TRBJ1-2; D ambiguous. The CDR3 runs to 13 residues. The germline V gene has CDR1 LNHDA and CDR2 SQIVND (reference sequence). V lost 3 bases and J 6 bases, leaving 11 bases between the germline ends. The CDR3 DNA reads as TGTGCCAGTAGTATCCGTTTCGGGGATGGCTACACCTTC. Protein sequence: CASSIRFGDGYTF.

This clonotype was picked up a small number of times. The chain is built from TRBV20-1 and TRBJ2-1; 11 bases are a match to TRBD2. The CDR3 totals 13 residues. The V gene's germline CDR1 is DFQATT and CDR2 SNEGSKA (reference sequence). This CDR3 reads CSQTSGIYNEQFF. The CDR3 nucleotides are TGCAGCCAGACTAGCGGGATATACAATGAGCAGTTCTTC.

In its sample, this clonotype was seen a few times. This sequence joins TRBV7-2 and TRBJ2-7; D is uncertain. Trimming pared 1 base from V and 7 bases from J, leaving 17 bases between. Germline V lookup: CDR1 SGHTA, CDR2 FQGNSA. The CDR3 extends over 15 amino acids. This CDR3 reads CASSLGQQRPWEQYF. DNA for the CDR3: TGTGCCAGCAGCTTAGGACAACAGAGACCGTGGGAGCAGTACTTC.

The genes are TRBV25-1 and TRBJ1-3; no clear D. The CDR3 has 10 amino acids. Germline values: CDR1 MGHDK, CDR2 SYGVNS. V was clipped by 7 bases and J by 4 bases, with 2 bases between them. CDR3 region: CASKGNTIYF. The DNA of the CDR3 is TGTGCCAGCAAAGGAAACACCATATATTTT.

The chain is built from TRBV7-2 and TRBJ1-6; 7 nucleotides agree with TRBD1. Germline values: CDR1 SGHTA, CDR2 FQGNSA. This CDR3 has 15 residues. V shed 8 bases, J shed 4 bases, and the junction held 8 bases outside the gene matches. This chain's CDR3 is CASFPGTAYNSPLHF. The DNA of the CDR3 is TGTGCCAGCTTCCCCGGGACAGCGTATAATTCACCCCTCCACTTT.

This clonotype was found many times. The chain carries TRBV7-2 and TRBJ2-2, with 10 bases that match TRBD1. CDR1 is SGHTA, CDR2 FQGNSA, per germline. The CDR3 totals 14 residues. V was pared by 5 bases and J by 6 bases, with 3 bases of the junction left unmatched. CDR3 DNA sequence: TGTGCCAGCAGCCGGACAGGGGGGGCCGGGGAGCTGTTTTTT. This encodes CASSRTGGAGELFF.

This clonotype was seen a single time. The V gene is TRBV6-6, the J gene TRBJ2-1, with D possibly matching TRBD2 (6 bases). V was trimmed by 0 bases and J by 6 bases, leaving 9 bases between them. The germline V gene encodes CDR1 MNHNY and CDR2 SVGAGI (reference sequence). CDR3 size: 14 residues. CDR3 residues: CASSYSETSNEQFF. CDR3 coding DNA: TGTGCCAGCAGTTACTCCGAGACTAGCAATGAGCAGTTCTTC.

This clonotype was counted at least ten times. The chain recombines TRBV28 with TRBJ2-7; 15 positions match TRBD2. After removal of 4 bases from V and 2 bases from J, the junction contained 9 bases not matched to a gene. The CDR3 totals 18 residues. CDR1 and CDR2 from the germline V gene are MDHEN and SYDVKM. The CDR3 region is CASSSGGLAGGPTYEQYF. CDR3 bases: TGTGCCAGCAGTTCAGGTGGACTAGCGGGAGGGCCAACCTACGAGCAGTACTTC.

This clonotype turned up a few times. The chain recombines TRBV6-2 or TRBV6-3 with TRBJ2-1; 9 bases line up with TRBD2. V trimming: 5 bases; J trimming: 8 bases; junction bases outside the gene matches: 10. CDR1 MNHEY and CDR2 SVGEGT come from the germline V gene. This CDR3 has 15 amino acids. The CDR3 is CASSQGTSWSYEQFF. For the CDR3, the DNA is TGTGCCAGCAGTCAAGGGACTAGCTGGTCCTATGAGCAGTTCTTC.

This clonotype was seen a handful of times. The chain couples TRBV10-2 to TRBJ2-2, with D possibly matching TRBD1 (9 bases). The CDR3 has 17 amino acids. Germline assignment: CDR1 WSHSY and CDR2 SAAADI. The V end lost 4 bases, the J end lost 6 bases, and 21 bases lay between the germline ends. CDR3 sequence reads: CASSVRAGGQGPGELFF. The CDR3 DNA sequence: TGCGCCAGCAGTGTAAGGGCGGGGGGACAGGGACCCGGGGAGCTGTTTTTT.

V usage is TRBV7-8 and J usage is TRBJ1-6, with 9 bases fitting TRBD1. V lost 5 bases and J lost 9; bases outside the gene matches: 5. The CDR3 totals 14 residues. From germline, CDR1 is SGHVS and CDR2 FQNEAQ. CDR3: CASSGDRVRSPLHF. The CDR3 DNA reads TGTGCCAGCAGCGGGGACAGGGTTCGTTCACCCCTCCACTTT.

The chain couples TRBV20-1 to TRBJ2-1; 8 bases map to TRBD2. The junction had 5 bases not matched to a gene; V was cut back by 5 bases and J by 8 bases. Germline values: CDR1 DFQATT, CDR2 SNEGSKA (reference sequence). The CDR3 length is 12 residues. The CDR3 here is CSAPGGPYEQFF. The CDR3 nucleotides read TGCAGTGCTCCGGGGGGGCCCTATGAGCAGTTCTTC.

This clonotype has at least ten counts. The chain combines TRBV7-2 with TRBJ2-1, with 10 bases that match TRBD2. The germline CDR1 and CDR2 sequences are SGHTA and FQGNSA. V gave up 2 bases and J gave up 15 bases; unmatched junction bases: 4. The CDR3 contains 12 residues. The CDR3 DNA reads as TGTGCCAGCAGCTTAACTAGCGGGACCCCGTTCTTC. Translating it yields CASSLTSGTPFF.

This clonotype was seen a single time. The chain uses TRBV6-2 or TRBV6-3 and TRBJ2-7, with TRBD1 matching 7 bases. V shed 0 bases and J 2 bases; nucleotides not matched to a gene: 7. The CDR3 covers 16 residues. Germline V lookup: CDR1 MNHEY, CDR2 SVGEGT. The CDR3 reads CASSYSETGLPYEQYF. Here the CDR3 DNA reads TGTGCCAGCAGTTACTCCGAGACAGGGTTACCCTACGAGCAGTACTTC.

J is TRBJ2-4 and V is TRBV19, with 9 positions matching TRBD1. The CDR3 has 18 amino acids. CDR1 and CDR2 from the germline V gene are LNHDA and SQIVND (reference sequence). V shed 5 bases and J 4 bases; nucleotides not matched to a gene: 15. CDR3 region: CASSARFLDRGRKNIQYF. CDR3 in DNA: TGTGCCAGTAGTGCTCGATTCCTGGACAGGGGACGGAAAAACATTCAGTACTTC.

The table lists this clonotype with many counts. The chain combines TRBV7-2 with TRBJ2-3; TRBD2 matches 9 bases. After removal of 4 bases from V and 3 bases from J, the junction contained 11 bases not matched to a gene. There are 17 residues in the CDR3. Germline CDR1 SGHTA, CDR2 FQGNSA. CDR3 region: CASSSNLAGSGTDTQYF. As DNA, the CDR3 is TGTGCCAGCAGCTCGAATCTAGCGGGGAGCGGGACAGATACGCAGTATTTT.

This clonotype was seen many times. The J gene is TRBJ2-3, the V gene TRBV7-8; D possibly corresponds to TRBD2 (5 bases). Trimming stripped 1 base from V and 1 base from J, with 12 bases between. Germline V gene data show CDR1 as SGHVS and CDR2 as FQNEAQ. This CDR3 has 16 amino acids. The CDR3 DNA follows: TGTGCCAGCAGCTTAGACGGACTTGGGGGCACAGATACGCAGTATTTT. This sequence encodes CASSLDGLGGTDTQYF.

The table lists this clonotype with many counts. This rearrangement joins TRBV6-2 or TRBV6-3 to TRBJ2-2; the D gene is possibly TRBD1 (5 bases). Looked up from germline, CDR1 is MNHEY and CDR2 is SVGEGT. Trimming removed 5 bases at V and 5 bases at J, with 12 bases between. The CDR3 contains 14 residues. CDR3 amino acids: CASSLSKGTGELFF. The CDR3 coding sequence is TGTGCCAGCAGTCTATCAAAGGGGACCGGGGAGCTGTTTTTT.

This clonotype was recorded at least ten times. The chain carries TRBV28 and TRBJ1-1, with 11 nucleotides matching TRBD1. The germline gives CDR1 MDHEN, CDR2 SYDVKM. This CDR3 spans 15 amino acids. The J segment lost 4 bases and the V segment lost 6 bases, leaving 7 bases of the junction unmatched. The CDR3 DNA is TGTGCCAGCAGCCGGACAGGGGGCGCAGGCACTGAAGCTTTCTTT. This codes for CASSRTGGAGTEAFF.